The next 4 T cell receptor beta chains were all read from a single sample in a study of T cells expressing NK-cell markers. After re-calling the 5' RACE reads, TCRdb lists one entry per CDR3 protein, DNA absent. The ten most abundant clones cover 7.3% of a sample with 400,000 to 500,000 distinct CDR3 sequences. Sequenced sample: blood T cells: a sorted CD56 or NKG2C T cell subset, CD4+ or CD8+ T cells, or bulk PBMC T cells (not recorded which). Source of these receptors: a woman between 18 and 70 years old in good health.

The CDR3 is CSAGEVSEQYF. The chain combines TRBV20-1 with TRBJ2-7; no DNA is available, so the TRBD2 call from TCRdb remains unchecked. The CDR3 spans 11 residues. CDR1 and CDR2 (germline): DFQATT, SNEGSKA (reference sequence).

The J gene is TRBJ2-5, the V gene TRBV12-3 or TRBV12-4. The CDR3 is 12 amino acids. The CDR3: CASAVQQETQYF.

The rearrangement links TRBV20-1 to TRBJ2-1; TCRdb's D gene call, TRBD1, goes unchecked for lack of DNA. CDR3 length: 14 amino acids. Germline V CDR1 and CDR2: DFQATT, SNEGSKA (reference sequence). This chain's CDR3 is CYPRQGEAGDEQFF.

The chain has TRBV9 and TRBJ2-7; the TCRdb call, TRBD2, lacks DNA for checking. Looked up from germline, CDR1 is SGDLS and CDR2 is YYNGEE. The CDR3 covers 16 residues. CDR3 sequence reads: CASSVGGTSGDYEQYF.